Included here is one TCR beta chain sequence, with context. Its target antigen remains unknown. One base away there is no much larger clone; base qualities are not given. The collaborating institutions used their own protocols to collect whole blood in K2EDTA tubes. For TCRbeta analysis, collaborator samples were shipped as frozen whole blood, as isolated PBMCs, or as DNA extracted from either sample type. V ends up 4 bases short and J 7 bases short, with an unmatched junction base count of 9. Counted from cysteine to phenylalanine, this CDR3 has 16 amino acids. Of the read, only the CDR3 DNA is kept; its 48 bases are in frame from base 1. CDR1 SNHLY and CDR2 FYNNEI are derived from the germline V gene. The immunoSEQ Assay, a bias-controlled multiplex PCR, was used to amplify TCRbeta CDR3 regions from genomic DNA. The paper's data handling went like this. The number of nucleated cells in each sample was estimated from the amplification of reference gene primers within the assay. Sequence reads were collapsed and filtered to measure the absolute abundance of every unique TCRbeta CDR3 rearrangement. For each sample, productive Simpson clonality was calculated by taking the square root of Simpson's diversity index across productive rearrangements. This is the immuneACCESS table as TCRdb keeps it, with only in-frame sequences that have V and J called. A part of the clones is gone; compared with another copy, unresolved V genes explain less than half, and the rest is unexplained. That table gives V, J and clone size, and the DNA gave D and trimming. For this sample the table gives approximately 240,000 clones, of which around four fifths were detected only once. The top ten constitute roughly 4% of the sample.

This sample was included in a study of blood T cell repertoires in COVID-19 (dated by TCRdb to 2020 to 2021). About the full investigation: Samples covering the acute and convalescent phases of COVID-19 were provided by collaborators in the United States, Italy and Spain. Samples were obtained from the ongoing ImmuneRACE study (first 160 participants) and from 1,254 subjects provided by 6 global collaborators. The prospective study material was composed of cDNA or gDNA derived from T cells, B-cell-depleted T cells, or PBMCs. A freely available public database, intended as a resource for researchers studying the immune response to SARS-CoV-2, is where the repertoires were released. Subjects who had been exposed to COVID-19, were actively infected with it, or had recovered from it provided the deeply sampled blood TCRbeta repertoires that made up the dataset. Where HLA class I and class II types were available, the types were taken from metadata supplied by the sample provider, not from assay-based typing. Nearly every sample came with metadata listing a de-identified subject ID, COVID-19 status, age in years and sex.

Results the study describes overall, beyond this receptor: Clinical and demographic metadata were provided uncurated, with the amount varying by source and participant.

The sample consisted of peripheral blood. This clonotype originated in a man in his fifties or sixties with acute or convalescent COVID-19. The V and J genes are TRBV2 and TRBJ2-1; 11 of the junction bases match TRBD2. The nucleotides read TGTGCCAGCAGTGCGGCTAGCGGGGGGAGAGCTAATGAGCAGTTCTTC. Its protein reads: CASSAASGGRANEQFF.